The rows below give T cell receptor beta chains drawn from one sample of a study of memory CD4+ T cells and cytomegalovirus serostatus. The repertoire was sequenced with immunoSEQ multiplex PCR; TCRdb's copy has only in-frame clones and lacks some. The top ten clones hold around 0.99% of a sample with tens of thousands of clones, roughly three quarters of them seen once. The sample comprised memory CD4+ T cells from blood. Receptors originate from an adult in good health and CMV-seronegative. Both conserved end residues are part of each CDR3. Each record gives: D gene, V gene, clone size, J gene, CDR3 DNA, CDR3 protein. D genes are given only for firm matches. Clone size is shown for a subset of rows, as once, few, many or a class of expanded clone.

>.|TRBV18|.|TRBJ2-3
TGTGCCAGCTCTCCCCCGCAGGGGCGCACAGATACGCAGTATTTT
CASSPPQGRTDTQYF
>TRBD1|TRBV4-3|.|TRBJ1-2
TGCGCCAGCAGCCTTGGGACAGCGGGATTTAACTATGGCTACACCTTC
CASSLGTAGFNYGYTF
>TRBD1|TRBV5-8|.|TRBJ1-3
TGTGCCAGCAGCCTCGGGACAGGGTTGGGAAACACCATATATTTT
CASSLGTGLGNTIYF
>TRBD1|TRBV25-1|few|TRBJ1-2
TGTGCCAGCAGTGAATCTGGGACAGGGACGGCTGGCTACACCTTC
CASSESGTGTAGYTF
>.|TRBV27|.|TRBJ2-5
TGTGCCAGCAGTTTATCTAGTTACGAGACCCAGTACTTC
CASSLSSYETQYF
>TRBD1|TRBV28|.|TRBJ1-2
TGTGCCAGCAGTTTCGGGGACAGTCGAGGCTACACCTTC
CASSFGDSRGYTF
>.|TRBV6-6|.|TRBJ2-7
TGTGCCAGCAGTTACGGTCAGGCCTCGGGCGAGCAGTACTTC
CASSYGQASGEQYF
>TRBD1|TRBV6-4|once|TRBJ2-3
TGTGCCAGCAGCGGACAGGGGGTGGATACGCAGTATTTT
CASSGQGVDTQYF
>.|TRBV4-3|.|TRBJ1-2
TGCGCCAGCAGCCAAGATAGAAGGGGAGACTATGGCTACACCTTC
CASSQDRRGDYGYTF
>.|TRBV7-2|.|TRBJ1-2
TGTGCCAGCAGCTTGTTATCAGGACGGGACTATGGCTACACCTTC
CASSLLSGRDYGYTF
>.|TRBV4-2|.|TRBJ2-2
TGTGCCAGCAGCCAAGACAGGGGTCGGGGCGGGGAGCTGTTTTTT
CASSQDRGRGGELFF
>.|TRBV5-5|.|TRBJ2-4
TGTGCCAGCAGCTTCAGGGACGGAGAAAAAAACATTCAGTACTTC
CASSFRDGEKNIQYF
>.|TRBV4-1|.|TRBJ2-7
TGCGCCAGCAGCCTAGGAGTCGGGACACAACCCTACGAGCAGTACTTC
CASSLGVGTQPYEQYF
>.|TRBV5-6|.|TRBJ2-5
TGTGCCAGCAGCTTAAAGTCTAGCAGGGCGGAGACCCAGTACTTC
CASSLKSSRAETQYF
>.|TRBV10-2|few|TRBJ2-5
TGCGCCAGCAGGAGGGGGGTCGGAGAGACCCAGTACTTC
CASRRGVGETQYF
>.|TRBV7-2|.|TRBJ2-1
TGTGCCAGCCGCCTAAGGGCGGAGTCAACCAATGAGCAGTTCTTC
CASRLRAESTNEQFF
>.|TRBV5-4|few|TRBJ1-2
TGTGCCAGCGCACCGGGACGGGACTATGGCTACACCTTC
CASAPGRDYGYTF
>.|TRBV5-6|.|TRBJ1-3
TGTGCCAGCAGCTTGGACCCGGGCTCTGGAAACACCATATATTTT
CASSLDPGSGNTIYF
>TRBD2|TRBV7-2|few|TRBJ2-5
TGTGCCAGCAGCCCCCCGGGCCTAGCGGGGGGGGTAGAGACCCAGTACTTC
CASSPPGLAGGVETQYF
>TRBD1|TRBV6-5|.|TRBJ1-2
TGTGCCAGCAGTTACTCGGACAGGGGATTCGCCTACACCTTC
CASSYSDRGFAYTF
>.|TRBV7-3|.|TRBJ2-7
TGTGCCAGCACCGAAGGTCCTAGCTCCTACGAGCAGTACTTC
CASTEGPSSYEQYF
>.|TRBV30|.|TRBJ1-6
TGTGCCTGGAGTCGTTACGACGTACACTTT
CAWSRYDVHF
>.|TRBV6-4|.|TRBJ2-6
TGTGCCAGCAGTGAAAATCAGGCTGGGGCCAACGTCCTGACTTTC
CASSENQAGANVLTF
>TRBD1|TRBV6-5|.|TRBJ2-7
TGTGCCAGCAGTGACAGGGGGGCCTACGAGCAGTACTTC
CASSDRGAYEQYF
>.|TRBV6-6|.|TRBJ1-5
TGTGCCAGCGGAAACAATGACCGACAGCGTAATCAGCCCCAGCATTTT
CASGNNDRQRNQPQHF
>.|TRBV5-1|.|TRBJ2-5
TGCGCCAGCAGCTTGGGGCAAGAGACCCAGTACTTC
CASSLGQETQYF
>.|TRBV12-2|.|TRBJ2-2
TGTGCAAGTCGCTTAGGAGTACATAGCGGGGAGCTGTTTTTT
CASRLGVHSGELFF
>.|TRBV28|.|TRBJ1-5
TGTGCCAGCGAGAGGCGGGGGGGATCCCTTAGCAATCAGCCCCAGCATTTT
CASERRGGSLSNQPQHF
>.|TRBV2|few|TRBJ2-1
TGTGCCAGCAGCCCAACTAGCAATGAGCAGTTCTTC
CASSPTSNEQFF
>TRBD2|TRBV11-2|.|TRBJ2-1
TGTGCCAGCAGATTTAGCGGGAGAAACGAGATGTATGAGCAGTTCTTC
CASRFSGRNEMYEQFF
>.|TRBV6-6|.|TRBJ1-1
TGTGCCAGCAATCAGGCCAACACTGAAGCTTTCTTT
CASNQANTEAFF
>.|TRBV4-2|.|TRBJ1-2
TGTGCCAGCAGCCAAGAGGGCGGAAGAAGGCGTCTCTTGGTCTATGGCTACACCTTC
CASSQEGGRRRLLVYGYTF
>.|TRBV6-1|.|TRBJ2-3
TGTGCCAGCAGTGAAGGTCCAGGAGGCACAGATACGCAGTATTTT
CASSEGPGGTDTQYF
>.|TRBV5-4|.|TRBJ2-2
TGTGCCAGCAGCTTGGACAGGGAATTTACCGGGGAGCTGTTTTTT
CASSLDREFTGELFF
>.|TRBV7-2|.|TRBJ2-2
TGTGCCAGCAGCTTAGGACTAGCGAACACCGGGGAGCTGTTTTTT
CASSLGLANTGELFF
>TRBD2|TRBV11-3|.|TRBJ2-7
TGTGCCAGCAGCCGGACTAGGTCAGACGAGCAGTACTTC
CASSRTRSDEQYF
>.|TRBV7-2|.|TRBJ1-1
TGTGCCAGCAGCTTAGATAGCAGGGTGAACACTGAAGCTTTCTTT
CASSLDSRVNTEAFF
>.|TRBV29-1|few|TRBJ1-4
TGCAGCGTTTTTCCCCCGGGGGGCGCTGGTGAAAAACTGTTTTTT
CSVFPPGGAGEKLFF
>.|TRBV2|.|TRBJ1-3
TGTGCCAGCACCGGCGCCTACTCTGGAAACACCATATATTTT
CASTGAYSGNTIYF
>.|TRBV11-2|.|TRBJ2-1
TGTGCCAGCAGCCCCAGCGGAGATACCTACAATGAGCAGTTCTTC
CASSPSGDTYNEQFF
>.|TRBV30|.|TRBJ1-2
TGTGCCTGGAGTGTAAAAAAGAGGGAGCGGGGCTACACCTTC
CAWSVKKRERGYTF
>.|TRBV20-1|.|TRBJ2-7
TGCAGTGTCTCTAATACCTACGAGCAGTACTTC
CSVSNTYEQYF
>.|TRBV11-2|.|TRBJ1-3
TGTGCCAGCAGCTTAGTGAGCGGGTTCAGCCCTGGAAACACCATATATTTT
CASSLVSGFSPGNTIYF
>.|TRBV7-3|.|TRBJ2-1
TGTGCCAGCAGCTTAACCTGGGCATCGTACAATGAGCAGTTCTTC
CASSLTWASYNEQFF
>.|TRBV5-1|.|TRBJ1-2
TGCGCCAGCAGCTTGGAGTTCAGGGATTATGGCTACACCTTC
CASSLEFRDYGYTF
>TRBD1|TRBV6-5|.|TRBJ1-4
TGTGCCAGCAGTTACTCACCGGGACAGGGACATGAAAAACTGTTTTTT
CASSYSPGQGHEKLFF
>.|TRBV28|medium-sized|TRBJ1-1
TGTGCCAGCAGTTTAGTAGCCAGGGAAGCTTTCTTT
CASSLVAREAFF
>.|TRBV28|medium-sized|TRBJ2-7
TGTGCCAGCACGCCTTCTTCCTACGAGCAGTACTTC
CASTPSSYEQYF
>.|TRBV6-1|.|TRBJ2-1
TGTGCCAGCAGTTCTGACACCTACAATGAGCAGTTCTTC
CASSSDTYNEQFF
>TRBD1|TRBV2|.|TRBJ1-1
TGTGCCAGCAGTGAACGAGGGACAGCTATGAACACTGAAGCTTTCTTT
CASSERGTAMNTEAFF
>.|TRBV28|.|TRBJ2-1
TGTGCCAGCAGTTTAATTAGGGGGGGTGAGCAGTTCTTC
CASSLIRGGEQFF
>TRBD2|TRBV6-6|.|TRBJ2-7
TGTGCCAGCAGCTTTAGCGGGGGGGCTGAAGAGCAGTACTTC
CASSFSGGAEEQYF
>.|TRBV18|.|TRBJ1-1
TGTGCCAGCTCACCTAGGAACGAATACACTGAAGCTTTCTTT
CASSPRNEYTEAFF
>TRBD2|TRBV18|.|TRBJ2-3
TGTGCCAGCTCATTCTCCGGGACTAGCTCCCATACGCAGTATTTT
CASSFSGTSSHTQYF
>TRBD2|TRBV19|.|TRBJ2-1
TGTGCCAGTAGTTCCCCACCTAGCGGGGGGAACAATGAGCAGTTCTTC
CASSSPPSGGNNEQFF
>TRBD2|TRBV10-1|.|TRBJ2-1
TGCGCCAGCAGTGAGTCCCTAGCGGGAACTTACAATGAGCAGTTCTTC
CASSESLAGTYNEQFF
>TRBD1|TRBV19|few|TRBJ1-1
TGTGCCAGTAGTATACCGGGACAGGGCACTGAAGCTTTCTTT
CASSIPGQGTEAFF